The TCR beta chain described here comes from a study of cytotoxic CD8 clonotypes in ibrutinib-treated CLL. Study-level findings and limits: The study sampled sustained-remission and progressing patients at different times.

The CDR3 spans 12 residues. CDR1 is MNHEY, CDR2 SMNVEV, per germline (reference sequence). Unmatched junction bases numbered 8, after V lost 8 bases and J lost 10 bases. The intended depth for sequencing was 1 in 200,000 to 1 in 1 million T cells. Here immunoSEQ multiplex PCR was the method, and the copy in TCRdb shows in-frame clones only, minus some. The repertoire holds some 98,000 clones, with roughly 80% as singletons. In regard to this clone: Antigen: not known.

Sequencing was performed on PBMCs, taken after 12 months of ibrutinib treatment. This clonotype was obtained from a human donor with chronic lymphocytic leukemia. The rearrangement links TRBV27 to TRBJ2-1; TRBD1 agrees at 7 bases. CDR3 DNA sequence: TGTGCCAGCGGGCCGACAGGGTCCGAGCAGTTCTTC. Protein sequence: CASGPTGSEQFF.